Listed here are 30 T cell receptor beta chains from one sample, sequenced in a study of blood T cell repertoires in COVID-19. Method: immunoSEQ multiplex PCR; TCRdb's copy keeps in-frame clones and lacks some. The table records about 150,000 clones, roughly four fifths of them present only once. Material: PBMCs or T cells enriched from blood (not recorded which). These receptors were collected from a man aged 45-60 years who had recovered from COVID-19.

The rearrangement links TRBV5-5 to TRBJ2-7; 7 bases match TRBD1. The CDR3 spans 14 residues. Germline V gene sequence: CDR1 SGHKS, CDR2 YYEKEE (reference sequence). J gave up 12 bases and V 3 bases, and 15 bases lay outside the gene matches. The CDR3, as DNA: TGTGCCAGCAGCTCTTTGACAGGGACCCGTCTTCTGTACTTC. This encodes CASSSLTGTRLLYF.

V gene TRBV6-5 combines with J gene TRBJ1-1; D unresolved. The CDR3 has 14 residues. Germline V gene data show CDR1 as MNHEY and CDR2 as SVGAGI. V lost 8 bases and J lost 4, with 17 bases in between. In DNA form, the CDR3 reads TGTGCCAGCGTAAACGCAGGTGTTGGCACTGAAGCTTTCTTT. Amino acid sequence: CASVNAGVGTEAFF.

The V call is TRBV7-9, the J call TRBJ2-7, with a tentative D call TRBD1 (6 bases). Trimming removed 2 bases from V and 5 bases from J, with 16 bases in between. Germline CDR1 SEHNR, CDR2 FQNEAQ (reference sequence). The CDR3 runs 15 residues. Here the CDR3 DNA reads TGTGCCAGCAGCTTAAGAGGGGGTGGACTCCACGAGCAGTACTTC. Amino acid sequence: CASSLRGGGLHEQYF.

The V gene is TRBV19, the J gene TRBJ2-1; 7 bases map to TRBD1. CDR1 and CDR2 (germline): LNHDA, SQIVND (reference sequence). This CDR3 region has 15 residues. J gave up 5 bases and V 7 bases, and 11 bases lay outside the gene matches. The CDR3 bases are TGTGCCAGTACCATAGCGAGGGGGCCCCACAATGAGCAGTTCTTC. Its protein is CASTIARGPHNEQFF.

This chain links TRBV7-2 with TRBJ1-2; 10 nucleotides match TRBD1. Germline CDR1 is SGHTA and CDR2 is FQGNSA. The J segment lost 6 bases and the V segment lost 4 bases, leaving 2 bases of the junction unmatched. The CDR3 length is 13 residues. The CDR3: CASSWGQGNGYTF. In DNA, the CDR3 is TGTGCCAGCAGCTGGGGACAGGGGAATGGCTACACCTTC.

The rearrangement uses TRBV19 and TRBJ2-5, with TRBD2 matching over 11 bases. V shed 4 bases, J shed 6 bases, and the junction held 10 bases outside the gene matches. This CDR3 region has 16 residues. Germline V gene sequence: CDR1 LNHDA, CDR2 SQIVND (reference sequence). The CDR3 loop is CASSRGLLAGVQTQYF. CDR3 DNA: TGTGCCAGTAGTAGGGGGTTACTAGCGGGAGTGCAGACCCAGTACTTC.

V gene TRBV25-1 combines with J gene TRBJ2-2; a weak D match, TRBD1 (6 bases). The germline CDR1 and CDR2 sequences are MGHDK and SYGVNS. The V and J ends lost 5 bases and 6 bases respectively, with 16 bases between them. The CDR3 loop spans 15 amino acids. CDR3 in DNA: TGTGCCAGCAGTTCGAGGCCAGGGGCGGCCGGGGAGCTGTTTTTT. Translation gives CASSSRPGAAGELFF.

A note on this clone: Other DNA sequences in this sample translate to the same CDR3. The V call is TRBV18, the J call TRBJ1-1; D gene ambiguous. V dropped 3 bases and J dropped 0 bases, with 5 bases sitting between them. CDR1 is KGHSH and CDR2 is LQKENI in the germline V gene. This CDR3 contains 13 residues. The CDR3 region has the DNA TGTGCCAGCTCACCCCCAATGAACACTGAAGCTTTCTTT. It specifies CASSPPMNTEAFF.

The chain uses TRBV2 and TRBJ1-2; a weak D match, TRBD1 (6 bases). The CDR3 sequence is 15 residues long. Germline CDR1 and CDR2: SNHLY and FYNNEI. The ends were cut back, 7 bases at V and 2 bases at J, with 17 bases in the middle. The CDR3 DNA is TGTGCCAGCAATCTACAGGGCACGGCAAACTATGGCTACACCTTC. Its protein is CASNLQGTANYGYTF.

This clone was seen once. The V gene is TRBV7-9, the J gene TRBJ2-5; TRBD1 is a possible D gene (6 bases). Germline V gene sequence: CDR1 SEHNR, CDR2 FQNEAQ (reference sequence). This CDR3 region has 14 residues. Trimming removed 6 bases at V and 7 bases at J, with 18 bases between. CDR3 bases: TGTGCCAGCAGAACTACCACAGGGTTGGGGACCCAGTACTTC. Protein product: CASRTTTGLGTQYF.

This clone was recorded many times. The chain employs TRBV6-4 and TRBJ2-1; TRBD2 aligns across 11 bases. This CDR3 comprises 15 residues. The germline gives CDR1 MRHNA, CDR2 SNTAGT. V lost 0 bases, J lost 7 bases, and 2 bases stayed unmatched. The CDR3 here is CASSDSSGGGNEQFF. As DNA, the CDR3 is TGTGCCAGCAGTGACTCTAGCGGGGGGGGTAATGAGCAGTTCTTC.

The chain combines TRBV3-1 (or the pseudogene TRBV3-2) with TRBJ2-1, with D uncertain. Trimming removed 4 bases at V and 0 bases at J, with 10 bases between. Germline V gene sequence: CDR1 LGHDT, CDR2 YNNKEL (reference sequence). CDR3 length: 15 residues. The CDR3 bases are TGTGCCAGCAGCCTCGTTATGAGCTCCTACAATGAGCAGTTCTTC. Translated, it gives CASSLVMSSYNEQFF.

This clone was recorded only once. The CDR3 DNA is TGTGCCAGCAGAAAGGGACATGCCAACACTGAAGCTTTCTTT. Protein: CASRKGHANTEAFF. J is TRBJ1-1 and V is TRBV27; possibly TRBD1 for D (6 bases). This CDR3 has 14 amino acids. Germline V gene lookup returns CDR1 MNHEY and CDR2 SMNVEV (reference sequence). V lost 6 bases to trimming and J lost 2 bases, with 13 bases between them.

The V gene is TRBV6-5, the J gene TRBJ2-7; D uncertain. This CDR3 region has 15 residues. Trimming took 6 bases from V and 0 from J, leaving 15 bases between them. Germline CDR1 MNHEY, CDR2 SVGAGI. Here the CDR3 reads CASSSQAEHSYEQYF. Here the CDR3 DNA reads TGTGCCAGCAGCTCCCAGGCTGAGCACTCCTACGAGCAGTACTTC.

The chain has TRBV2 and TRBJ2-1; 11 bases line up with TRBD2. Trimming removed 8 bases from V and 9 bases from J; junction bases left unmatched: 12. Germline values: CDR1 SNHLY, CDR2 FYNNEI. This CDR3 has 15 amino acids. CDR3 region: CASHEVIAGGPEQFF. CDR3 bases: TGTGCCAGCCATGAGGTGATAGCGGGGGGGCCTGAGCAGTTCTTC.

This chain joins TRBV6-1 and TRBJ1-2, with 11 bases identical to TRBD1. This CDR3 spans 15 amino acids. Germline-derived CDR1 and CDR2 are MNHNS and SASEGT. The junction had 5 bases not matched to a gene; V was cut back by 1 base and J by 7 bases. The CDR3 nucleotides are TGTGCCAGCAGTGAAGGGACAGGGGGCTTTTTTGGCTACACCTTC. It codes for CASSEGTGGFFGYTF.

This clone appeared a single time. The chain carries TRBV13 and TRBJ2-5; 15 positions match TRBD2. The CDR3 has 18 residues. The germline V gene has CDR1 PRHDT and CDR2 FYEKMQ (reference sequence). With 5 bases clipped from V and 5 bases from J, the junction kept 12 bases outside the gene matches. The CDR3 loop is CASSRMGLAGGLQETQYF. The CDR3 DNA reads TGTGCCAGCAGCAGAATGGGACTAGCGGGGGGCCTCCAGGAGACCCAGTACTTC.

The J gene is TRBJ2-7, the V gene TRBV5-1; tentative D call: TRBD1 (7 bases). CDR3 length: 16 amino acids. Trimming took 1 base from V and 0 from J, leaving 14 bases between them. Germline CDR1 reads SGHRS; CDR2 reads YFSETQ. For the CDR3, the DNA is TGCGCCAGCAGCTTGCAGAGACAGGGACTCTCCTACGAGCAGTACTTC. Amino acid sequence: CASSLQRQGLSYEQYF.

This clone was detected only once. V is TRBV9 and J is TRBJ1-4; D perhaps matches TRBD1 (6 bases). Trimming shortened V by 1 base and J by 0 bases, and 19 bases separated the two germline ends. Germline-derived CDR1 and CDR2 are SGDLS and YYNGEE. The CDR3 has 19 residues. The CDR3 sequence: CASSVYDRPGIATNEKLFF. CDR3 nucleotide sequence: TGTGCCAGCAGCGTATATGACAGGCCTGGGATTGCAACTAATGAAAAACTGTTTTTT.

This clone has a single count. CDR3 DNA: TGTGCCAGCAGTTATGGGACACTTAGCACAGATACGCAGTATTTT. Translated, it gives CASSYGTLSTDTQYF. The chain employs TRBV6-9 and TRBJ2-3, with D possibly matching TRBD1 (6 bases). The CDR3 runs to 15 residues. The germline gives CDR1 MNHGY, CDR2 SVAAGI. V was pared by 2 bases and J by 0 bases, with 9 bases between.

This clone occurred once. The chain employs TRBV7-3 and TRBJ2-3, with 8 bases identical to TRBD2. CDR1 SGHTA and CDR2 FQGTGA come from the germline V gene. The CDR3 runs to 14 residues. J gave up 2 bases and V 6 bases, and 4 bases lay outside the gene matches. The CDR3 region is CASSPSGFTDTQYF. DNA of the CDR3: TGTGCCAGCAGTCCTAGCGGGTTCACAGATACGCAGTATTTT.

The chain combines TRBV27 with TRBJ2-3; TRBD2 aligns across 9 bases. The CDR3 covers 16 residues. The V and J ends lost 2 bases and 5 bases, in that order; junction bases with no gene match: 8. CDR1 and CDR2 (germline): MNHEY, SMNVEV (reference sequence). The CDR3 loop reads CASSLRGRGGKDTQYF. The CDR3 region has the DNA TGTGCCAGCAGTTTAAGGGGGCGGGGGGGCAAAGATACGCAGTATTTT.

V is TRBV7-2 and J is TRBJ2-7; D is perhaps TRBD1 (6 bases). Germline loops: CDR1 SGHTA, CDR2 FQGNSA. The germline V and J ends were trimmed by 5 bases and 2 bases, with 10 bases remaining between them. This CDR3 spans 13 amino acids. CDR3 DNA sequence: TGTGCCAGCAGCCGGGACACTACCTACGAGCAGTACTTC. This codes for CASSRDTTYEQYF. The entire variable domain, with the rest obtained from reference TRBV7-2 and TRBJ2-7, is as follows: GAGVSQSPSNKVTEKGKDVELRCDPISGHTALYWYRQSLGQGLEFLIYFQGNSAPDKSGLPSDRFSAERTGGSVSTLTIQRTQQEDSAVYLCASSRDTTYEQYFGPGTRLTVT.

The rearrangement links TRBV19 to TRBJ1-2, with 7 bases fitting TRBD1. CDR3 length: 14 amino acids. The V segment lost 5 bases and the J segment 3 bases; nucleotides outside the gene matches: 6. Germline V gene sequence: CDR1 LNHDA, CDR2 SQIVND (reference sequence). The DNA for the CDR3 is TGTGCCAGTAGTCCAGGGACAGTGCACTATGGCTACACCTTC. It yields the protein CASSPGTVHYGYTF.

The rearrangement links TRBV18 to TRBJ2-7; 11 bases fit TRBD1. The CDR3 consists of 14 residues. Germline CDR1 reads KGHSH; CDR2 reads LQKENI. J was trimmed by 7 bases and V by 6 bases; bases with no gene match: 8. CDR3 DNA sequence: TGTGCCAGCTCTCCGGACAGGGGGCACTTAGAGCAGTACTTC. This encodes CASSPDRGHLEQYF.

The gene calls are TRBV5-3 and TRBJ2-2; 10 bases map to TRBD1. TRBV5-3 is an ORF; its function is uncertain. V was pared by 2 bases and J by 4 bases, with 8 bases of the junction left unmatched. The CDR3 spans 17 residues. The CDR3 region has the DNA TGTGCCAGAAGCTTACGACGGGACAGGGGTTTCACCGGGGAGCTGTTTTTT. Amino acid sequence: CARSLRRDRGFTGELFF.

The rearrangement uses TRBV3-1 (or the pseudogene TRBV3-2) and TRBJ1-5; D uncertain. The germline V and J ends were trimmed by 0 bases and 1 base, with 13 bases remaining between them. This CDR3 has 17 amino acids. CDR1 and CDR2 (germline): LGHDT, YNNKEL (reference sequence). CDR3 sequence (DNA): TGTGCCAGCAGCCAAGACAAGAGGCGTTGCAGCAATCAGCCCCAGCATTTT. As protein: CASSQDKRRCSNQPQHF.

The chain carries TRBV7-2 and TRBJ2-2; 7 nucleotides line up with TRBD1. V was clipped by 5 bases and J by 4 bases; unmatched bases: 10. Per the germline V gene, CDR1 is SGHTA and CDR2 is FQGNSA. The CDR3 is 16 residues long. CDR3 nucleotide sequence: TGTGCCAGCAGCGAAAGAGGGGGCATTGGCACCGGGGAGCTGTTTTTT. Protein sequence: CASSERGGIGTGELFF.

This clone showed up just once. This chain connects TRBV6-1 to TRBJ1-6; no reliable D call. V lost 1 base to trimming and J lost 0 bases, with 4 bases between them. This CDR3 region has 15 residues. Germline values: CDR1 MNHNS, CDR2 SASEGT. DNA of the CDR3: TGTGCCAGCAGTGAAGGGAGCTCCTATAATTCACCCCTCCACTTT. Its protein product is CASSEGSSYNSPLHF.

The chain combines TRBV19 with TRBJ2-5, with D tentatively TRBD2 (6 bases). V lost 10 bases and J lost 1, with 13 bases in between. Germline-derived CDR1 and CDR2 are LNHDA and SQIVND (reference sequence). The length of the CDR3 is 13 residues. CDR3 nucleotide sequence: TGTGCCACCAAGCGGGCCCTCCAAGAGACCCAGTACTTC. Amino acids: CATKRALQETQYF.